What follows are 7 T cell receptor beta chains derived from one specimen sequenced in a study of technical replicates of blood from several donors. Sequencing was performed with immunoSEQ multiplex PCR; in TCRdb, only in-frame clones are kept and a portion is missing. The sample has more than 90,000 clones; 95% are singletons. The sample was T cells isolated from PBMCs. The origin of the receptors is a human donor in good health.

The chain links TRBV2 to TRBJ1-5, with TRBD1 as a possible D gene (6 bases). Trimming pared 6 bases from V and 0 bases from J, leaving 12 bases between. The CDR3 loop spans 15 amino acids. Germline V gene lookup returns CDR1 SNHLY and CDR2 FYNNEI. The CDR3 sequence is CASRSQGYSNQPQHF. The CDR3 region has the DNA TGTGCCAGCAGGTCACAGGGCTATAGCAATCAGCCCCAGCATTTT.

CDR3 in amino acids: CASSQAPGMNTEAFF. CDR3 nucleotide sequence: TGCGCCAGCAGCCAAGCCCCGGGAATGAACACTGAAGCTTTCTTT. The chain recombines TRBV4-1 with TRBJ1-1; D not resolved. Germline loops: CDR1 MGHRA, CDR2 YSYEKL. The CDR3 loop spans 15 amino acids. Trimming cost V 1 base and J 0 bases, with 9 bases left between them.

CDR3 sequence reads: CASSDDRDHGYTF. The DNA of the CDR3 is TGTGCCAGCAGTGACGACAGGGACCATGGCTACACCTTC. The V and J genes are TRBV6-4 and TRBJ1-2; 7 nucleotides agree with TRBD1. Looked up from germline, CDR1 is MRHNA and CDR2 is SNTAGT. The ends lost 2 bases at V and 6 bases at J; junction bases unmatched: 3. CDR3 size: 13 residues.

This sequence joins TRBV5-1 and TRBJ1-2; the match to TRBD1 covers 8 bases. V lost 4 bases, J lost 6 bases, and 14 bases stayed unmatched. The CDR3 spans 16 residues. CDR1 is SGHRS and CDR2 is YFSETQ in the germline V gene. In DNA form, the CDR3 reads TGCGCCAGCAGCCCAACACCTAATGACAGGGGCCATGGCTACACCTTC. Residues: CASSPTPNDRGHGYTF.

The V and J genes are TRBV28 and TRBJ2-3; 8 bases match TRBD1. Germline V gene lookup returns CDR1 MDHEN and CDR2 SYDVKM. Trimming cost V 2 bases and J 0 bases; bases outside gene matches: 10. The CDR3 covers 18 residues. CDR3 nucleotide sequence: TGTGCCAGCAGTTTAAGCAGGGGGCTTGGTTCGAGCACAGATACGCAGTATTTT. Translation gives CASSLSRGLGSSTDTQYF.

This sequence joins TRBV5-1 and TRBJ1-1; possibly TRBD1 for D (6 bases). CDR1 is SGHRS and CDR2 is YFSETQ in the germline V gene. The CDR3 consists of 15 residues. V lost 0 bases and J 10 bases, leaving 19 bases between the germline ends. The CDR3 loop reads CASSLGVGQSFGAFF. For the CDR3, the DNA is TGCGCCAGCAGCTTGGGGGTAGGACAGTCTTTTGGAGCTTTCTTT.

V usage is TRBV6-5 and J usage is TRBJ1-5; D is perhaps TRBD1 (6 bases). This CDR3 comprises 13 residues. Germline lookup yields CDR1 MNHEY and CDR2 SVGAGI. V dropped 5 bases and J dropped 7 bases, with 12 bases sitting between them. The CDR3 coding sequence is TGTGCCAGCAGTCTAGGGGGAGGGCAGCCCCAGCATTTT. This codes for CASSLGGGQPQHF.